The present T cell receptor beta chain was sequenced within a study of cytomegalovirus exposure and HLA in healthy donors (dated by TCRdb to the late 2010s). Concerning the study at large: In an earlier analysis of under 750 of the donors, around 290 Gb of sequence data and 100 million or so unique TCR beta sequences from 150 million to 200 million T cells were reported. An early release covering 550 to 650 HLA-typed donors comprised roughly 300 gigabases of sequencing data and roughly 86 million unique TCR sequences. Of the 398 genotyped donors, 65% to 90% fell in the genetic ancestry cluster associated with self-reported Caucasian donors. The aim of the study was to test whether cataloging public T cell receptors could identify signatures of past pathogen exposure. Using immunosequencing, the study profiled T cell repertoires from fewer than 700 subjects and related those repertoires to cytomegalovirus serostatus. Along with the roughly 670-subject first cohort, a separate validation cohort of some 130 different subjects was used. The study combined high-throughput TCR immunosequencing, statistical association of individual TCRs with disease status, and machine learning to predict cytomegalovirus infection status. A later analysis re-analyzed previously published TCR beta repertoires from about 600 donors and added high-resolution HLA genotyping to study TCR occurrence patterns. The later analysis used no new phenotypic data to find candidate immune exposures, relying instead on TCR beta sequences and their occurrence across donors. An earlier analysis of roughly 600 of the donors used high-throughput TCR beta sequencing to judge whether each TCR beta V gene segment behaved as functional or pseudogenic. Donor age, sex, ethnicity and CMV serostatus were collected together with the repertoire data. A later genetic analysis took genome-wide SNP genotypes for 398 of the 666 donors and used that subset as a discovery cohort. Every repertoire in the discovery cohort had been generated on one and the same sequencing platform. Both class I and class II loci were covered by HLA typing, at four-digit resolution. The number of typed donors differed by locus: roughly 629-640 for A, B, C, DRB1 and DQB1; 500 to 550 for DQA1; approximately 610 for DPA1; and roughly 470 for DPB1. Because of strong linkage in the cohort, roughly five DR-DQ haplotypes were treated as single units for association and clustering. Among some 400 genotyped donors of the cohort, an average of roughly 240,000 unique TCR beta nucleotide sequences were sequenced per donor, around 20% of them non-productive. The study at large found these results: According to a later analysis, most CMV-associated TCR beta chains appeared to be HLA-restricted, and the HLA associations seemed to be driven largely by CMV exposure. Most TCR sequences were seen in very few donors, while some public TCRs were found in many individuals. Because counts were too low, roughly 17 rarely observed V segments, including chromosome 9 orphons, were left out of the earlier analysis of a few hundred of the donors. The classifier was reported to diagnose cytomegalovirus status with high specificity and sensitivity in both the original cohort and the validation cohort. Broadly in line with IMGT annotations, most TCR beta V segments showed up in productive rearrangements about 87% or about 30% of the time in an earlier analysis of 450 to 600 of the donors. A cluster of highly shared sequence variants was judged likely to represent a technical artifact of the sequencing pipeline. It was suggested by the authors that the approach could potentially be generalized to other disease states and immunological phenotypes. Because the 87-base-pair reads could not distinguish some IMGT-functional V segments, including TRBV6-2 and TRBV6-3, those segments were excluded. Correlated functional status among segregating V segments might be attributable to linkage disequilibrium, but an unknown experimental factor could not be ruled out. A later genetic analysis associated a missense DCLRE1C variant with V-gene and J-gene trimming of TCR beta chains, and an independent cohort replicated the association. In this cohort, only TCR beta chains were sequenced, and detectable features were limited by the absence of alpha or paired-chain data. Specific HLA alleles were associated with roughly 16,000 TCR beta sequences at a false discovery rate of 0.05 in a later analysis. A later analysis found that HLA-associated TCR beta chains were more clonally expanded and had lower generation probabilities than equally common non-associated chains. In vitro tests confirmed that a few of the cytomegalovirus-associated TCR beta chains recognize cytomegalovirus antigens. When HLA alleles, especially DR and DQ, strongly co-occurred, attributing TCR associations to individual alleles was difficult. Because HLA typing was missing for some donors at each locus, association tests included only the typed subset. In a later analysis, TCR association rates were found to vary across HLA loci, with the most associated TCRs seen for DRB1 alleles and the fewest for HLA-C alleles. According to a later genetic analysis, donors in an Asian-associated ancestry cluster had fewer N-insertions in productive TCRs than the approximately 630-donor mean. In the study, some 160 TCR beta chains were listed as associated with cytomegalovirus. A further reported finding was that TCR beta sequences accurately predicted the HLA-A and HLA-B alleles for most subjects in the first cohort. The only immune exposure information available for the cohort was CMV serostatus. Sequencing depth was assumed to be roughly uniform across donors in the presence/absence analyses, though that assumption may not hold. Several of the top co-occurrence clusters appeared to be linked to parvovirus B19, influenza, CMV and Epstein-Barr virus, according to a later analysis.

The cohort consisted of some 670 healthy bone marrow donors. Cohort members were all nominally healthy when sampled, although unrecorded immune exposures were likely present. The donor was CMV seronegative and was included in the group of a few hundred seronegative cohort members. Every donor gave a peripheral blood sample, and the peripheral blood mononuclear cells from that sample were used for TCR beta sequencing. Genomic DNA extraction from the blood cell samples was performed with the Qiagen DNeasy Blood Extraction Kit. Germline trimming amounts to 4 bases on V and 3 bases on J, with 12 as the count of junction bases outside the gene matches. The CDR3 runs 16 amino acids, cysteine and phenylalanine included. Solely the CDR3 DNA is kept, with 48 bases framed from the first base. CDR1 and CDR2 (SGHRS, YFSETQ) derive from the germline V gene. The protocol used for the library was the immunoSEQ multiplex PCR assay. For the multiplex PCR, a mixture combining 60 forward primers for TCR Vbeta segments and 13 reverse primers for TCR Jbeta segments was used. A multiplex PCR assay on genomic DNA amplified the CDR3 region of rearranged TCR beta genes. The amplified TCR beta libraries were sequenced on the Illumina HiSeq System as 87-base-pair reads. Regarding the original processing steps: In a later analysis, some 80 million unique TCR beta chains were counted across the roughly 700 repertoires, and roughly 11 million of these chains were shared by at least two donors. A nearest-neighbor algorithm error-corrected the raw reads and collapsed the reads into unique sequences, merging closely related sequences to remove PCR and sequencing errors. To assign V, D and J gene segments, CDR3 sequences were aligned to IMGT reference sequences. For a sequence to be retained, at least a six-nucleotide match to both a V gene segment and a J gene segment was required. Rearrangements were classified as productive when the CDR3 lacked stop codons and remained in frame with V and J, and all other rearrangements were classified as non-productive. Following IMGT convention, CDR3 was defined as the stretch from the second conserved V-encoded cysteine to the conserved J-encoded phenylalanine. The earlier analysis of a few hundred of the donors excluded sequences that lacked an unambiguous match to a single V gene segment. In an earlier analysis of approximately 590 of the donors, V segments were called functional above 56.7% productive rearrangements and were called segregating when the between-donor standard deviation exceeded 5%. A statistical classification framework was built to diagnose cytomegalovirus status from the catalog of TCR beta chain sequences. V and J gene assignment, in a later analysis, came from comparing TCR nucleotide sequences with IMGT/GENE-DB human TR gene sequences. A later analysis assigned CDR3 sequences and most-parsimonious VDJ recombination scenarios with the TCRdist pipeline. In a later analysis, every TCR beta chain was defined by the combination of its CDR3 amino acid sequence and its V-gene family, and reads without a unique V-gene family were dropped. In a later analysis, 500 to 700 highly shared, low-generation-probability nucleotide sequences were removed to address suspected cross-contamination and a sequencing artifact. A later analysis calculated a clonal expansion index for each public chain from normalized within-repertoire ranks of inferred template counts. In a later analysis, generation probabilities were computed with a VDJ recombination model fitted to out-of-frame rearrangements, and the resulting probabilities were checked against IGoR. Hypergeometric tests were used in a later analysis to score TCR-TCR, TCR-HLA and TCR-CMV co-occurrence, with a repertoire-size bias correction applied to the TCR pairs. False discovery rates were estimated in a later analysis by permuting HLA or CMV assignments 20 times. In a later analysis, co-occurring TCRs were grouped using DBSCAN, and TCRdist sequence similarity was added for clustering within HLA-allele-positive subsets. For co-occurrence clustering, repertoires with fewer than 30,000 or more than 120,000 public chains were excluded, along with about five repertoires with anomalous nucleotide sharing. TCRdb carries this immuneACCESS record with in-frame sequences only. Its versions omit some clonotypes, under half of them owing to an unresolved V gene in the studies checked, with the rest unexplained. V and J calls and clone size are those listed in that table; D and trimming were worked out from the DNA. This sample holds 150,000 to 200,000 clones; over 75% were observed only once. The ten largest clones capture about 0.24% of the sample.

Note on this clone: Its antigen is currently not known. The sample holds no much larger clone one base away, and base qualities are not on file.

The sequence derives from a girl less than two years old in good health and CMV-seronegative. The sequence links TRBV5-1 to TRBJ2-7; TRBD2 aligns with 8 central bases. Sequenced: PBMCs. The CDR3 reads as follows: CASSPRREAWDYEQYF. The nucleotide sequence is TGCGCCAGCAGCCCAAGGCGGGAGGCCTGGGACTACGAGCAGTACTTC.